This T cell receptor (beta chain) appears in the sequencing data of a study of cytomegalovirus exposure and HLA in healthy donors. Whole-study results and caveats: Being productive about 90% or about 30% of the time was typical of most TCR beta V segments in an earlier analysis. According to a later analysis, donors in an Asian-associated ancestry cluster reportedly had fewer N-insertions than the approximately 730-donor mean.

60 Vbeta and 13 Jbeta primers were used in PCR. Sequencing used immunoSEQ multiplex PCR; TCRdb keeps in-frame clones, though not all of them. The table lists under 150,000 clones, less than 80% of them singletons. Germline V gene data show CDR1 as SGHDT and CDR2 as YYEEEE. V lost 9 bases, J lost 4 bases, and 16 bases lay in between. CDR3 length: 13 amino acids. Points on this clone: The target antigen is unknown.

The sequencing sample was made of PBMCs. This sequence was found in a woman in her 50s in good health and CMV-seropositive. The rearrangement joins TRBV5-6 to TRBJ1-1; no definite D call. The CDR3 spells CATLALAGTEAFF. Written as DNA, the CDR3 is TGTGCCACCTTGGCCTTAGCGGGCACTGAAGCTTTCTTT.